The 30 T cell receptor beta chains given below trace back to one sample, sequenced in a study of shared clonotypes between healthy human individuals (TCRdb year 2020). Libraries came from the immunoSEQ multiplex PCR assay. The immuneACCESS repertoire file appears here via TCRdb, limited to in-frame rearrangements. These files lack a portion of the clones; in checked studies, under half of the deficit traces to unresolved V genes, and the cause of the others is not known. The sample contains about 2.1 million clones, about 93% of them found a single time. The ten largest make up 1.5% to 2% of the sample. For the CD8 naive samples, CD45RO-negative cells were positively selected for CCR7, yielding a CD45RA+CCR7+ population from which TemRA cells were excluded. The sample comprised naive CD8+ T cells from PBMCs. Interpreted using the paper, the cell subset or site label stands for: CD45RA+CCR7+. These TCRs come from a man younger than 30 in good health. Some clones in this sample may be carry-over from other donors' samples.

Written as DNA, the CDR3 is TGTGCCAGCAGCCAGACAGGGGCTAATGAGCAGTTCTTC. Its translation: CASSQTGANEQFF. The chain links TRBV9 to TRBJ2-1, with 8 nucleotides matching TRBD1. J lost 7 bases, V lost 4 bases, and 4 bases had no gene match. In germline, CDR1 is SGDLS, CDR2 YYNGEE. The CDR3 has 13 amino acids.

The gene calls are TRBV9 and TRBJ2-2; D might be TRBD2 (6 bases). V lost 6 bases and J lost 4, with 13 bases in between. From germline, CDR1 is SGDLS and CDR2 YYNGEE. The CDR3 runs to 14 residues. The CDR3 nucleotides read TGTGCCAGCATGGTGGGGGGTACCACCGGGGAGCTGTTTTTT. Translation gives CASMVGGTTGELFF.

Note on this clone: An end of the junction does not agree with germline; a read error may underlie this. The rearrangement uses TRBV5-1 and TRBJ2-7; 9 nucleotides match TRBD2. The length of the CDR3 is 17 residues. CDR1 is SGHRS and CDR2 is YFSETQ in the germline V gene. The CDR3 region has the DNA TGCGCCAGCAGCTTGGCAGGACAACCTAGCGGGAACTACGAGCGGTACTTC. This translates into CASSLAGQPSGNYERYF.

The chain recombines TRBV19 with TRBJ2-2; 7 nucleotides agree with TRBD1. Germline lookup yields CDR1 LNHDA and CDR2 SQIVND (reference sequence). V shed 5 bases and J 1 base; nucleotides not matched to a gene: 1. There are 14 residues in the CDR3. CDR3 nucleotide sequence: TGTGCCAGTAGTCACAGGGGGAACACCGGGGAGCTGTTTTTT. Encoded protein: CASSHRGNTGELFF.

V gene TRBV9 combines with J gene TRBJ1-2; 8 bases are a match to TRBD1. This CDR3 has 15 residues. J lost 3 bases, V lost 0 bases, and 4 bases had no gene match. Per germline, CDR1 SGDLS and CDR2 YYNGEE. CDR3 region: CASSVAQGADYGYTF. DNA for the CDR3: TGTGCCAGCAGCGTAGCTCAGGGGGCAGACTATGGCTACACCTTC. The full variable domain, rest sourced from reference TRBV9 and TRBJ1-2, is DSGVTQTPKHLITATGQRVTLRCSPRSGDLSVYWYQQSLDQGLQFLIQYYNGEERAKGNILERFSAQQFPDLHSELNLSSLELGDSALYFCASSVAQGADYGYTFGSGTRLTVV.

This clone appeared once. J is TRBJ1-6 and V is TRBV6-5, with D maybe TRBD1 (5 bases). Germline V gives CDR1 MNHEY, CDR2 SVGAGI. The V end was cut by 6 bases, the J end by 4 bases, with 13 bases between. The CDR3 length is 15 residues. This chain's CDR3 is CASSGGEGYNSPLHF. CDR3 bases: TGTGCCAGCAGCGGGGGGGAGGGATATAATTCACCCCTCCACTTT.

J is TRBJ1-5 and V is TRBV27; TRBD1 might be the D (6 bases). The CDR3 length is 12 residues. V was clipped by 1 base and J by 9 bases, with 7 bases between them. Per the germline V gene, CDR1 is MNHEY and CDR2 is SMNVEV (reference sequence). CDR3 in amino acids: CASSLLTGPQHF. As DNA, the CDR3 is TGTGCCAGCAGTTTATTGACAGGGCCCCAGCATTTT.

This clone appeared a few times. The chain recombines TRBV10-2 with TRBJ1-1; D is unresolved. The germline V gene has CDR1 WSHSY and CDR2 SAAADI. CDR3 length: 12 residues. The V and J ends lost 7 bases and 3 bases respectively, with 9 bases between them. The CDR3 nucleotides are TGCGCCAGCACCCGACGGGACACTGAAGCTTTCTTT. Its protein is CASTRRDTEAFF.

The V and J genes are TRBV5-1 and TRBJ2-7; TRBD2 matches 7 bases. The germline V gene encodes CDR1 SGHRS and CDR2 YFSETQ. This CDR3 has 18 amino acids. Trimming took 2 bases from V and 3 from J; bases not matched to a gene: 17. The CDR3 protein is CASSFGRVEPSGYYEQYF. In nucleotides, the CDR3 is TGCGCCAGCAGCTTCGGCAGGGTCGAGCCTAGCGGATACTACGAGCAGTACTTC.

The chain couples TRBV6-1 to TRBJ2-7; 7 positions agree with TRBD2. The CDR3 sequence is 14 residues long. V lost 7 bases and J lost 6; bases outside the gene matches: 12. The germline CDR1 and CDR2 sequences are MNHNS and SASEGT. The CDR3 nucleotides are TGTGCCAGCACAAGAAGCGGGAACCGACTCGAGCAGTACTTC. Protein: CASTRSGNRLEQYF.

The CDR3 loop is CASSDPGTGDLTGELFF. The CDR3 DNA reads as TGCGCCAGCAGTGACCCCGGGACAGGAGACCTCACCGGGGAGCTGTTTTTT. The chain links TRBV10-1 to TRBJ2-2; 8 nucleotides match TRBD1. V shed 3 bases, J shed 4 bases, and the junction held 10 bases outside the gene matches. The CDR3 covers 17 residues. The germline V gene encodes CDR1 WNHNN and CDR2 SYGVQD (reference sequence).

This chain connects TRBV4-1 to TRBJ2-3, with D perhaps matching TRBD1 or TRBD2 (6 bases each). The CDR3 has 18 residues. Germline CDR1 and CDR2: MGHRA and YSYEKL. The V end lost 0 bases, the J end lost 2 bases, and 18 bases lay between the germline ends. The CDR3, as DNA: TGCGCCAGCAGCCAAGAAAAGGGGGGACTCGCTACCACAGATACGCAGTATTTT. It is translated as CASSQEKGGLATTDTQYF.

This chain uses TRBV7-9 with TRBJ2-1, with 8 bases that match TRBD2. The CDR3 totals 14 residues. The V and J ends lost 4 bases and 6 bases, in that order; junction bases with no gene match: 5. Germline V gene data show CDR1 as SEHNR and CDR2 as FQNEAQ (reference sequence). The CDR3 DNA reads TGTGCCAGCAGCTCCGGGAGGGCCGGCAATGAGCAGTTCTTC. The encoded protein is CASSSGRAGNEQFF.

V gene TRBV11-1 combines with J gene TRBJ2-2; no reliable D call. V was clipped by 5 bases and J by 0 bases, with 7 bases between them. CDR1 and CDR2 from the germline V gene are SGHAT and FQDESV (reference sequence). This CDR3 comprises 14 residues. This CDR3 reads CASSNNANTGELFF. CDR3 coding DNA: TGTGCCAGCAGCAACAACGCGAACACCGGGGAGCTGTTTTTT.

V is TRBV6-6 and J is TRBJ1-2; 8 bases agree with TRBD1. Per germline, CDR1 MNHNY and CDR2 SVGAGI (reference sequence). J gave up 1 base and V 4 bases, and 5 bases lay outside the gene matches. This CDR3 spans 15 amino acids. The CDR3 reads CASSSDRALNYGYTF. In nucleotides, the CDR3 is TGTGCCAGCAGTTCGGACAGGGCTCTTAACTATGGCTACACCTTC.

This clone has a single count. The genes are TRBV4-2 and TRBJ2-5; 8 nucleotides agree with TRBD1. The V gene end was trimmed by 0 bases and the J gene end by 3 bases; junction bases not matched to a gene: 3. This CDR3 is built from 15 residues. The germline gives CDR1 LGHNA, CDR2 YNFKEQ. As DNA, the CDR3 is TGTGCCAGCAGCCAAGAGGACAGGGCAAAAGAGACCCAGTACTTC. Its protein is CASSQEDRAKETQYF.

The chain couples TRBV9 to TRBJ2-5, with 11 bases identical to TRBD1. Germline-derived CDR1 and CDR2 are SGDLS and YYNGEE. This CDR3 has 16 residues. Unmatched junction bases numbered 7, after V lost 2 bases and J lost 4 bases. As DNA, the CDR3 is TGTGCCAGCAGCGTCACCACCGGGACAGGGGGAGAGACCCAGTACTTC. This translates into CASSVTTGTGGETQYF. The whole variable domain, remainder taken from reference TRBV9 and TRBJ2-5, is DSGVTQTPKHLITATGQRVTLRCSPRSGDLSVYWYQQSLDQGLQFLIQYYNGEERAKGNILERFSAQQFPDLHSELNLSSLELGDSALYFCASSVTTGTGGETQYFGPGTRLLVL.

The chain has TRBV4-2 and TRBJ2-1; D is unclear. V lost 0 bases and J 0 bases, leaving 3 bases between the germline ends. The germline V gene has CDR1 LGHNA and CDR2 YNFKEQ. This CDR3 spans 14 amino acids. Here the CDR3 reads CASSQDYSYNEQFF. DNA of the CDR3: TGTGCCAGCAGCCAAGACTACTCCTACAATGAGCAGTTCTTC.

This clone occurred once. The V gene is TRBV28, the J gene TRBJ2-1, with 11 positions matching TRBD2. The CDR3 totals 14 residues. CDR1 and CDR2 (germline): MDHEN, SYDVKM. The ends lost 6 bases at V and 8 bases at J; junction bases unmatched: 6. CDR3 loop: CASSHSGRADEQFF. The CDR3 nucleotides read TGTGCCAGCAGCCATAGCGGGAGGGCCGATGAGCAGTTCTTC.

The CDR3 sequence is CASGDSGGLDEQYF. CDR3 nucleotides: TGTGCCAGCGGGGATAGTGGGGGTCTGGACGAGCAGTACTTC. The V and J genes are TRBV6-6 and TRBJ2-7, with D possibly being TRBD1 or TRBD2 (5 bases each). Germline values: CDR1 MNHNY, CDR2 SVGAGI (reference sequence). V lost 8 bases and J lost 5, with 19 bases in between. This CDR3 comprises 14 residues.

This clone occurred once. The CDR3 region has the DNA TGTGCCATCAGTGAGTCAGCACAGGGCGACAACTATGGCTACACCTTC. Its translation is CAISESAQGDNYGYTF. The chain carries TRBV10-3 and TRBJ1-2, with a possible D match to TRBD1 (6 bases). The CDR3 is 16 amino acids. V gave up 0 bases and J gave up 2 bases, with 13 bases separating them. The germline gives CDR1 ENHRY, CDR2 SYGVKD.

This chain joins TRBV9 and TRBJ2-1; 10 bases fit TRBD2. V was pared by 0 bases and J by 9 bases, with 6 bases of the junction left unmatched. CDR3 size: 15 residues. The germline V gene encodes CDR1 SGDLS and CDR2 YYNGEE. CDR3 coding DNA: TGTGCCAGCAGCGTAGCGTCTAGCGGGAGTATTGAGCAGTTCTTC. Translated, it gives CASSVASSGSIEQFF.

This clone has just a few counts. The V gene is TRBV4-3, the J gene TRBJ1-1, with unresolved D. V was pared by 1 base and J by 0 bases, with 3 bases between. Germline V gene data show CDR1 as LGHNA and CDR2 as YSLEER. The CDR3 extends over 13 amino acids. CDR3 residues: CASSQVVNTEAFF. CDR3 DNA sequence: TGCGCCAGCAGCCAAGTGGTGAACACTGAAGCTTTCTTT.

A remark on this clone: This same CDR3 is encoded by further DNA sequences in the sample. V is TRBV2 and J is TRBJ2-1; D not certain. CDR3 size: 14 residues. Germline lookup yields CDR1 SNHLY and CDR2 FYNNEI. Trimming removed 6 bases from V and 0 bases from J, with 9 bases in between. CDR3 in amino acids: CASRGGSSYNEQFF. In DNA, the CDR3 is TGTGCCAGCAGGGGCGGCAGCTCCTACAATGAGCAGTTCTTC. Full variable domain (rest looked up from reference TRBV2 and TRBJ2-1): EPEVTQTPSHQVTQMGQEVILRCVPISNHLYFYWYRQILGQKVEFLVSFYNNEISEKSEIFDDQFSVERPDGSNFTLKIRSTKLEDSAMYFCASRGGSSYNEQFFGPGTRLTVL.

DNA for the CDR3: TGCGCCAGCAGCTTGGCGGGGACAGCGATGACTAGCGGGATCCTACCCTACGAGCAGTACTTC. As protein: CASSLAGTAMTSGILPYEQYF. V is TRBV5-1 and J is TRBJ2-7; 11 bases agree with TRBD2. Germline CDR1 and CDR2: SGHRS and YFSETQ. There are 21 residues in the CDR3. J lost 2 bases, V lost 0 bases, and 19 bases had no gene match.

The V gene is TRBV27, the J gene TRBJ2-3; D is possibly TRBD2 (5 bases). Per germline, CDR1 MNHEY and CDR2 SMNVEV (reference sequence). This CDR3 comprises 16 residues. The V gene lost 5 bases and the J gene lost 0 bases, with 15 bases spanning the gap. The CDR3 nucleotides are TGTGCCAGCAGTGGACTCAGAGCTTCTAGCACAGATACGCAGTATTTT. It translates to CASSGLRASSTDTQYF.

The gene calls are TRBV5-8 and TRBJ2-1; D gene unclear. V lost 1 base to trimming and J lost 0 bases, with 5 bases between them. The CDR3 covers 14 residues. CDR1 SGHTS and CDR2 YDEGEE come from the germline V gene. The CDR3, as DNA: TGTGCCAGCAGCTTGAGAAGCTCCTACAATGAGCAGTTCTTC. This translates into CASSLRSSYNEQFF.

The J gene is TRBJ2-7, the V gene TRBV10-2; D perhaps matches TRBD2 (5 bases). CDR1 WSHSY and CDR2 SAAADI come from the germline V gene. CDR3 length equals 13 residues. Trimming pared 3 bases from V and 5 bases from J, leaving 11 bases between. The CDR3 nucleotides read TGCGCCAGCAGTGATGGGAGACAAGACGAGCAGTACTTC. This sequence encodes CASSDGRQDEQYF.

The chain couples TRBV5-4 to TRBJ2-7, with a possible D match to TRBD1 (5 bases). V was shortened by 3 bases and J by 1 base, with 8 bases between the two germline ends. The germline V gene has CDR1 SGHNT and CDR2 YYREEE (reference sequence). This CDR3 has 13 amino acids. The CDR3 sequence: CASSWGLSYEQYF. The CDR3 DNA reads TGTGCCAGCAGCTGGGGCCTTTCCTACGAGCAGTACTTC.

The rearrangement links TRBV27 to TRBJ1-1, with D perhaps TRBD1 (5 bases). V lost 7 bases and J lost 1, with 13 bases in between. The CDR3 length is 14 residues. In germline, CDR1 is MNHEY, CDR2 SMNVEV (reference sequence). The CDR3 reads CASTTGTANTEAFF. The DNA of the CDR3 is TGTGCCAGCACTACCGGGACGGCGAACACTGAAGCTTTCTTT.